This TCR beta chain originates from a study of technical replicates of blood from several donors. Germline CDR1 SGHAT, CDR2 FQNNGV. V dropped 5 bases and J dropped 6 bases, with 6 bases sitting between them. This CDR3 has 11 amino acids. Measured with immunoSEQ multiplex PCR; TCRdb has only the in-frame clones, and not every one. In the table there are about 83,000 clones, roughly 90% of which are singletons. This chain uses TRBV11-2 with TRBJ2-3, with no clear D. Sequencing was carried out using T cells isolated from PBMCs. This receptor was identified in a human donor in good health. CDR3: CASSPLDTQYF. As DNA, the CDR3 is TGTGCCAGCAGCCCCCTCGATACGCAGTATTTT.